This TCR beta chain was recovered during a study of blood T cells in healthy people across ages. The CDR3 is made up of 18 amino acids. The ends were cut back, 0 bases at V and 2 bases at J, with 18 bases in the middle. From germline, CDR1 is LGHNA and CDR2 YNFKEQ. A sample-barcoded 5' primer and a J-beta primer mix were used in a second PCR of about 7 to 12 cycles. Using its own MiXCR run on the 5' RACE reads, TCRdb lists one record per CDR3 protein. The profile shows approximately 780,000 distinct CDR3 sequences, 25% to 30% of them singletons. This clonotype has more than one count but fewer than ten. The sample also formed part of further work on T cells of mothers and their children.

The chain has TRBV4-2 and TRBJ2-3; D ambiguous. The source of this sequence is a boy aged 5-17 years in good health. What was sequenced was blood. The CDR3 is CASSQDSVQSRSTDTQYF. CDR3 nucleotide sequence: TGTGCCAGCAGCCAAGACTCAGTCCAGAGTAGATCCACAGATACGCAGTATTTT.